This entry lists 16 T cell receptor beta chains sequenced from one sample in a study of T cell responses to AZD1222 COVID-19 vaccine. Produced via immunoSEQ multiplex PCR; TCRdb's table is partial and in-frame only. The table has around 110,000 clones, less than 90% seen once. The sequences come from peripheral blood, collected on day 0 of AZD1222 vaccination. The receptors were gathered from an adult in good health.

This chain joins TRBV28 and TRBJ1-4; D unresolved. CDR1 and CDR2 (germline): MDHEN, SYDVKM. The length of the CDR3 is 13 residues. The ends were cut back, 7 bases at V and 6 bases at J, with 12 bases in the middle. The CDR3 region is CASTVRVDEKLFF. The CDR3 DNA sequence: TGTGCCAGCACCGTACGGGTAGATGAAAAACTGTTTTTT.

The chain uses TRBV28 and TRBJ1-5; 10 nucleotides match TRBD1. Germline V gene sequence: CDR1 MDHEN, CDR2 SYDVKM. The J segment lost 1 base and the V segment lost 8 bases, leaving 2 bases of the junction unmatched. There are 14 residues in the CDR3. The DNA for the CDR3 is TGTGCCAGCGCGGGACAGGGGAGCAATCAGCCCCAGCATTTT. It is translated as CASAGQGSNQPQHF.

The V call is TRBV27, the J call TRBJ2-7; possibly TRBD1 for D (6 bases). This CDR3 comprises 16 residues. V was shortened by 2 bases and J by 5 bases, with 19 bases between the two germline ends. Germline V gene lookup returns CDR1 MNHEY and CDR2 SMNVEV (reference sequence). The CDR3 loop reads CASSLPSATGIHEQYF. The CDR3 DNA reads TGTGCCAGCAGTTTACCCTCGGCTACAGGGATACACGAGCAGTACTTC.

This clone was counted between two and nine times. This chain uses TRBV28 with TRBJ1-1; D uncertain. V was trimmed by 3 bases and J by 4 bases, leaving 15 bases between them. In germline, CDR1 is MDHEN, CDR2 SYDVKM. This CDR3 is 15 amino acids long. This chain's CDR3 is CASSFPPPPSTEAFF. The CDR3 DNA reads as TGTGCCAGCAGTTTTCCGCCACCTCCTAGCACTGAAGCTTTCTTT.

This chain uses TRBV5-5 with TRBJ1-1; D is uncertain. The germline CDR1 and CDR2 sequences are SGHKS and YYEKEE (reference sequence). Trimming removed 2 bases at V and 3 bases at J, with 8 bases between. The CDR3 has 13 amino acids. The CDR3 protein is CASSLAGYTEAFF. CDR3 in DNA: TGTGCCAGCAGCTTAGCGGGTTACACTGAAGCTTTCTTT. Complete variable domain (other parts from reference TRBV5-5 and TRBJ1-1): DAGVTQSPTHLIKTRGQQVTLRCSPISGHKSVSWYQQVLGQGPQFIFQYYEKEERGRGNFPDRFSARQFPNYSSELNVNALLLGDSALYLCASSLAGYTEAFFGQGTRLTVV.

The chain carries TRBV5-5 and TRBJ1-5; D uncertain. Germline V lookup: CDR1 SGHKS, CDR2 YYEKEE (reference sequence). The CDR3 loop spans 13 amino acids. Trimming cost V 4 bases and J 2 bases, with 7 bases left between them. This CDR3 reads CASSDRGNQPQHF. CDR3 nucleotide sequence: TGTGCCAGCAGCGATCGAGGCAATCAGCCCCAGCATTTT.

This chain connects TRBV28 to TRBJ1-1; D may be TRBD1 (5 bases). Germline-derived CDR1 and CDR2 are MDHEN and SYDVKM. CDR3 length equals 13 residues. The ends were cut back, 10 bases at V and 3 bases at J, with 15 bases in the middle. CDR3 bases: TGTGCCACCACCGATGGGGACGACACTGAAGCTTTCTTT. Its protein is CATTDGDDTEAFF.

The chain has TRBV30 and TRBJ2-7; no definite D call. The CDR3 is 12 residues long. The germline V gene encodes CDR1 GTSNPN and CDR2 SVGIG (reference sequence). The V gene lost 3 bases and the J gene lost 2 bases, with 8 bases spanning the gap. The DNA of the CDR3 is TGTGCCTGGAGACCCCTCCCCTACGAGCAGTACTTC. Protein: CAWRPLPYEQYF.

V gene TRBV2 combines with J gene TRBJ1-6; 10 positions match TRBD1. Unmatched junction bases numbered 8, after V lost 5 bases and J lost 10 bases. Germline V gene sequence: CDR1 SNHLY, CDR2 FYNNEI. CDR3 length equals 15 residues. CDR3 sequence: CASSYPGQGKSPLHF. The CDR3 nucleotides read TGTGCCAGCAGTTACCCGGGACAGGGGAAATCACCCCTCCACTTT.

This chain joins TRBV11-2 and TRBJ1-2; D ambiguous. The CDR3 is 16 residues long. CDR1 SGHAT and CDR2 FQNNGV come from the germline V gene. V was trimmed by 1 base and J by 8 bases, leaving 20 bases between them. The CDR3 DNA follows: TGTGCCAGCAGCTTAGGAGGAGGGCTCAAGTATCGGGGCTACACCTTC. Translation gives CASSLGGGLKYRGYTF.

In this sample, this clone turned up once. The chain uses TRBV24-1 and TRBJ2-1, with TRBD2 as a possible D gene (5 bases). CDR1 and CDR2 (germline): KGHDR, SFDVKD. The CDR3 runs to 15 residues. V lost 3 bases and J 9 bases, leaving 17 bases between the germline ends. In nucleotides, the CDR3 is TGTGCCACCAGTGATCCCTTCACTAGTGATGGTGAGCAGTTCTTC. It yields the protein CATSDPFTSDGEQFF.

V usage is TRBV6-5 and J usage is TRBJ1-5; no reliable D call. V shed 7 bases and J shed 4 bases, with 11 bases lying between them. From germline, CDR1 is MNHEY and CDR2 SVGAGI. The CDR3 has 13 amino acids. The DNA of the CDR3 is TGTGCCAGCACCCGAAAAGATAATCAGCCCCAGCATTTT. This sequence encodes CASTRKDNQPQHF.

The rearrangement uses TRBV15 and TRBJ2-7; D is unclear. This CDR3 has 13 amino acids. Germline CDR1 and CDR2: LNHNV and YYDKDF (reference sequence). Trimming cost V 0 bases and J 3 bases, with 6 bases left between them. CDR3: CATSRDSLYEQYF. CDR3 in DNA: TGTGCCACCAGCAGAGATTCGCTCTACGAGCAGTACTTC.

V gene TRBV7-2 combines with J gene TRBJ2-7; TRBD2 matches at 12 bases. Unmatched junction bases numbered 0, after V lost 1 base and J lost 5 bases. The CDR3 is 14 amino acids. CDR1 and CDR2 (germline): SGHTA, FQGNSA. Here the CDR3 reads CASSLGLAGDEQYF. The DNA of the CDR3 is TGTGCCAGCAGCTTAGGACTAGCGGGGGACGAGCAGTACTTC.

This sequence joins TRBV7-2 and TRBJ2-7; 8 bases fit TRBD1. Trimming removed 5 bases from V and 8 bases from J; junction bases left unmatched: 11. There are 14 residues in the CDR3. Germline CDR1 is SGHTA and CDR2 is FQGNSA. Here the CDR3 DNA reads TGTGCCAGCAGCCCCGCAGGGGGCGGTTTAAAGCAGTACTTC. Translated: CASSPAGGGLKQYF.

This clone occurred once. The CDR3 nucleotides are TGTGCCAGCATTTTCAGGGAGGGAGCTTCACCCCTCCACTTT. It codes for CASIFREGASPLHF. This chain joins TRBV6-5 and TRBJ1-6; tentatively, D is TRBD1 (5 bases). Germline V lookup: CDR1 MNHEY, CDR2 SVGAGI. V gave up 7 bases and J gave up 9 bases, with 16 bases separating them. The CDR3 spans 14 residues.